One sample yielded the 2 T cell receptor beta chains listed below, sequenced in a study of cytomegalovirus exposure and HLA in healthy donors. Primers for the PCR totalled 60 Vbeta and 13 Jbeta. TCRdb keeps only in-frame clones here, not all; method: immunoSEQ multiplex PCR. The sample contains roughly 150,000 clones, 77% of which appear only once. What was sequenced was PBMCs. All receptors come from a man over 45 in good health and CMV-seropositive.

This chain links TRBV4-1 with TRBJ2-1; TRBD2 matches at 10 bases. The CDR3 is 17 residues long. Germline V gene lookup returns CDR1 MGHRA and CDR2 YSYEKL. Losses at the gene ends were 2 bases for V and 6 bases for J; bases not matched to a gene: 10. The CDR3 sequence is CASSQMPIAGGFNEQFF. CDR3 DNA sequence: TGCGCCAGCAGCCAAATGCCTATAGCGGGGGGTTTCAATGAGCAGTTCTTC.

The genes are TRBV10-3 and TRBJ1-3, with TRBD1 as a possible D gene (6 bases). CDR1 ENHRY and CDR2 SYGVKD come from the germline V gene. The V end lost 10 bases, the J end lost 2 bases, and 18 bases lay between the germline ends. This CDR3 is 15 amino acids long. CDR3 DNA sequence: TGTGCCACAACGGCAGGGGCTTACGCTGGAAACACCATATATTTT. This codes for CATTAGAYAGNTIYF.